The sequence of this T cell receptor beta chain was determined in a study of STAT3 mutations in large granular lymphocyte leukemia. Germline V CDR1 and CDR2: GTSNPN, SVGIG (reference sequence). The CDR3 spans 13 residues. Trimming removed 2 bases from V and 5 bases from J; junction bases left unmatched: 3. Each sample's TCRbeta library yielded on average around 42,000 productive templates. Sequencing used immunoSEQ multiplex PCR; TCRdb keeps in-frame clones, though not all of them. The sample includes fewer than 11,000 clones, around 59% of them seen just once. Overall study results and limits: Every T-cell large granular lymphocyte leukemia patient had at least one immunodominant TCR beta clonotype. Clonal expansion was inferred from samples taken at other timepoints. In several patients, dominant TCR clone burden exceeded STAT3 mutant burden. After therapy, about 30% of the 18 patients switched clonotypes, all new clones STAT3 wild type.

This clone was recorded a few times. No antigen is known for it. The gene calls are TRBV30 and TRBJ1-5, with 7 bases matching TRBD1. Input material: peripheral blood mononuclear cells. This sequence was found in a boy between 10 and 17 years old with T-cell large granular lymphocyte leukemia. Some clones in this sample may be carry-over from other donors' samples. CDR3 loop: CAWSSRGYQPQHF. In DNA, the CDR3 is TGTGCCTGGAGTTCCAGGGGGTATCAGCCCCAGCATTTT.